The 27 T cell receptor beta chains below all came from one sample that was sequenced in a study of CD8 T cells in Susac syndrome (dated by TCRdb to between 2018 and 2020). To prepare the library, the immunoSEQ multiplex PCR assay was applied. RNA was extracted with the RNeasy kit and about 0.5 to 1 ug was reverse transcribed using random hexamers. TCRdb redid the processing of the public reads, applying fastp at Q25 and MiXCR, and retained in-frame beta chains. Rows are combined by CDR3 protein, so each entry shows the most common genes and DNA. Here the sample has around 190,000 distinct CDR3 sequences; under 95% occur a single time. The ten largest clonotypes hold 0.095% to 0.12% of the sample. The sequenced sample was CD4+ T cells from PBMCs. Source of these receptors: a human donor in good health.

The chain carries TRBV9 and TRBJ2-3; TRBD2 is a possible D gene (6 bases). Germline assignment: CDR1 SGDLS and CDR2 YYNGEE. The ends were cut back, 0 bases at V and 2 bases at J, with 10 bases in the middle. CDR3 length: 15 amino acids. DNA for the CDR3: TGTGCCAGCAGCGTAGAGGGACTTCACACAGATACGCAGTATTTT. Its protein product is CASSVEGLHTDTQYF.

The rearrangement links TRBV6-2 or TRBV6-3 to TRBJ2-3; D tentatively fits TRBD1 or TRBD2 (5 bases each). The V end lost 5 bases, the J end lost 6 bases, and 15 bases lay between the germline ends. This CDR3 is 14 amino acids long. Germline V lookup: CDR1 MNHEY, CDR2 SVGEGT. The CDR3 is CASSRDGGTDTQYF. CDR3 nucleotides: TGTGCCAGCAGTCGGGACGGAGGAACCGATACGCAGTATTTT.

This chain joins TRBV9 and TRBJ1-5; D is undetermined. Trimming removed 0 bases from V and 1 base from J, with 5 bases in between. The germline CDR1 and CDR2 sequences are SGDLS and YYNGEE. This CDR3 is built from 14 residues. This CDR3 is CASSVAASNQPQHF. CDR3 coding DNA: TGTGCCAGCAGCGTAGCTGCGAGCAATCAGCCCCAGCATTTT.

This chain connects TRBV20-1 to TRBJ2-6; D is unclear. V was clipped by 1 base and J by 2 bases, with 9 bases between them. This CDR3 is 15 amino acids long. The germline gives CDR1 DFQATT, CDR2 SNEGSKA (reference sequence). The CDR3 DNA sequence: TGCAGTGCTAGAGGCCGGCAGCCTGGGGCCAACGTCCTGACTTTC. It yields the protein CSARGRQPGANVLTF.

The chain links TRBV12-5 to TRBJ2-7, with no clear D. The CDR3 has 11 residues. The V end lost 7 bases, the J end lost 3 bases, and 7 bases lay between the germline ends. Germline lookup yields CDR1 LGHNT and CDR2 FRNRAP. CDR3 bases: TGTGCTAGTGTCCTATTCTACGAGCAGTACGTC. Translation: CASVLFYEQYV.

The chain has TRBV6-2 or TRBV6-3 and TRBJ1-5; D call uncertain. V was cut by 5 bases and J by 8 bases, with 10 bases left in between. This CDR3 has 12 amino acids. CDR1 and CDR2 (germline): MNHEY, SVGEGT. DNA for the CDR3: TGTGCCAGCAGTAAGAGGAGTGAGCCCCAGCATTTT. Translation gives CASSKRSEPQHF.

This clonotype was seen a few times. V and J are TRBV20-1 and TRBJ2-7, with D hard to call. V lost 4 bases and J 0 bases, leaving 7 bases between the germline ends. The CDR3 is made up of 12 amino acids. Germline loops: CDR1 DFQATT, CDR2 SNEGSKA (reference sequence). CDR3 nucleotide sequence: TGCAGTGCTAAAGGTGGCTCCTACGAGCAGTACGTC. This codes for CSAKGGSYEQYV.

The chain employs TRBV4-3 and TRBJ2-2, with D perhaps matching TRBD1 or TRBD2 (5 bases each). The CDR3 is 12 amino acids. Trimming left V 2 bases short and J 13 bases short, with 11 bases between. Germline V CDR1 and CDR2: LGHNA, YSLEER. The CDR3 DNA reads TGCGCCAGCAGCCAACCGGGACCCTCGCTGTTTTTT. It is translated as CASSQPGPSLFF.

This chain joins TRBV3-1 and TRBJ1-1; a possible D gene is TRBD1 (6 bases). The ends were cut back, 5 bases at V and 5 bases at J, with 12 bases in the middle. Germline CDR1 LGHDT, CDR2 YNNKEL (reference sequence). The CDR3 has 13 residues. As DNA, the CDR3 is TGTGCCAGCAGCACAGGGCCGGGAACTGAAGCTTTCTTT. Residues: CASSTGPGTEAFF.

This clonotype occurred once. This chain joins TRBV3-1 and TRBJ1-6, with a tentative D call TRBD1 (5 bases). The CDR3 extends over 16 amino acids. CDR1 LGHDT and CDR2 YNNKEL come from the germline V gene (reference sequence). Deletions cut 3 bases from V and 10 bases from J, with 19 bases between. DNA for the CDR3: TGTGCCAGCAGCCATCCTGCTGGCGGGGCAGGGTCACCCCTCCACTTT. It codes for CASSHPAGGAGSPLHF.

The rearrangement uses TRBV18 and TRBJ2-5; 7 bases align to TRBD1. CDR1 KGHSH and CDR2 LQKENI come from the germline V gene. This CDR3 is 13 amino acids long. J lost 5 bases, V lost 6 bases, and 6 bases had no gene match. Here the CDR3 DNA reads TGTGCCAGCTCGTCAGACAGGGTGGAGACCCAGTACTTC. Translating gives CASSSDRVETQYF.

The chain links TRBV5-1 to TRBJ2-1, with 12 nucleotides matching TRBD2. The CDR3 contains 19 residues. Germline lookup yields CDR1 SGHRS and CDR2 YFSETQ. Trimming at V came to 4 bases and at J to 9 bases, leaving 20 bases not matched to a gene. CDR3 region: CASSPRLAGAPVGGREQFF. CDR3 in DNA: TGCGCCAGCAGCCCCCGACTAGCGGGGGCCCCAGTTGGAGGGCGTGAGCAGTTCTTC.

In DNA, the CDR3 is TGTGCCAGCAGCGGCTGGGGCGACACTGAAGCTTTCTTT. It encodes CASSGWGDTEAFF. The chain joins TRBV3-1 to TRBJ1-1; possible D gene TRBD1, 5 bases. CDR1 is LGHDT, CDR2 YNNKEL, per germline (reference sequence). V was cut by 5 bases and J by 3 bases, with 10 bases left in between. The CDR3 has 13 amino acids.

The rearrangement joins TRBV12-3 or TRBV12-4 to TRBJ2-3; D unresolved. Between the trimmed V and J ends, which lost 5 bases and 0 bases, there was a span of 15 bases. The CDR3 extends over 16 amino acids. The CDR3, as DNA: TGTGCCAGCAGTCGCACTAAAGCCTTTAGCACAGATACGCAGTATTTT. This encodes CASSRTKAFSTDTQYF.

This chain uses TRBV6-5 with TRBJ1-1; a possible D gene is TRBD1 (5 bases). This CDR3 region has 13 residues. V was trimmed by 5 bases and J by 11 bases, leaving 18 bases between them. Looked up from germline, CDR1 is MNHEY and CDR2 is SVGAGI. CDR3: CASSTPWGGEAFF. The CDR3 DNA sequence: TGTGCCAGCAGTACCCCTTGGGGGGGTGAGGCTTTCTTT.

The chain uses TRBV4-2 and TRBJ2-1; 9 nucleotides align to TRBD2. Germline trimming cut 0 bases from V and 2 bases from J; bases unmatched to any gene: 8. The CDR3 sequence is 18 residues long. Germline V gene sequence: CDR1 LGHNA, CDR2 YNFKEQ. The CDR3 sequence is CASSQDPVAGDAYNEQFF. The DNA of the CDR3 is TGTGCCAGCAGCCAAGATCCGGTAGCGGGGGATGCCTACAATGAGCAGTTCTTC.

The rearrangement joins TRBV15 to TRBJ2-7; no reliable D call. There are 12 residues in the CDR3. V shed 11 bases and J shed 5 bases, with 16 bases lying between them. The germline gives CDR1 LNHNV, CDR2 YYDKDF (reference sequence). CDR3 protein: CAASTGYDEQYF. CDR3 bases: TGTGCCGCCTCTACTGGGTATGACGAGCAGTACTTC. Drawing the rest from reference TRBV15 and TRBJ2-7, the complete variable domain is DAMVIQNPRYQVTQFGKPVTLSCSQTLNHNVMYWYQQKSSQAPKLLFHYYDKDFNNEADTPDNFQSRRPNTSFCFLDIRSPGLGDTAMYLCAASTGYDEQYFGPGTRLTVT.

As regards this clonotype: The junction and the germline gene differ at one end; a read error may be behind it. The chain combines TRBV20-1 with TRBJ2-3, with D perhaps matching TRBD1 or TRBD2 (5 bases each). The CDR3 extends over 14 amino acids. Germline V gene lookup returns CDR1 DFQATT and CDR2 SNEGSKA (reference sequence). The CDR3 loop reads CSAGEGTGTDTQYF. Here the CDR3 DNA reads TGCAGTGCTGGAGAGGGGACCGGCACAGATACGCAGTATTTT.

The chain joins TRBV10-3 to TRBJ2-7; TRBD2 is a possible D gene (6 bases). Looked up from germline, CDR1 is ENHRY and CDR2 is SYGVKD. The V gene lost 6 bases and the J gene lost 6 bases, with 18 bases spanning the gap. The CDR3 is 14 residues long. The CDR3 sequence: CAISIDARRGEQYF. The CDR3 DNA sequence: TGTGCCATCAGCATAGACGCTAGGAGGGGCGAGCAGTACTTC.

The chain carries TRBV13 and TRBJ1-3; possibly TRBD1 for D (6 bases). V lost 4 bases and J lost 4, with 8 bases in between. CDR3 size: 13 residues. Germline assignment: CDR1 PRHDT and CDR2 FYEKMQ (reference sequence). CDR3 sequence: CASSYGQGNTIYF. The CDR3 bases are TGTGCCAGCAGCTATGGACAGGGAAACACCATATATTTT.

The gene calls are TRBV28 and TRBJ1-3; D call uncertain. The CDR3 extends over 13 amino acids. Germline V gene sequence: CDR1 MDHEN, CDR2 SYDVKM. The germline V and J ends were trimmed by 2 bases and 4 bases, with 6 bases remaining between them. This chain's CDR3 is CASSLLLGNTIYF. For the CDR3, the DNA is TGTGCCAGCAGTTTACTCCTGGGAAACACCATATATTTT.

The CDR3 loop reads CATSKTGSNYGYTF. The CDR3 coding sequence is TGTGCCACCAGCAAGACAGGTTCTAACTATGGCTACACCTTC. The V and J genes are TRBV15 and TRBJ1-2, with D perhaps TRBD1 (6 bases). Germline lookup yields CDR1 LNHNV and CDR2 YYDKDF (reference sequence). This CDR3 has 14 amino acids. Trimming shortened V by 4 bases and J by 0 bases, and 9 bases separated the two germline ends.

This clonotype has more than one count but fewer than ten. The chain links TRBV12-3 or TRBV12-4 to TRBJ1-4; D remains ambiguous. Between the trimmed V and J ends, which lost 0 bases and 5 bases, there was a span of 4 bases. The CDR3 consists of 13 residues. DNA for the CDR3: TGTGCCAGCAGTTTAGCCCTAAATGAAAAACTGTTTTTT. This codes for CASSLALNEKLFF.

This clonotype was seen just once. This chain connects TRBV18 to TRBJ2-1; no definite D call. Trimming cost V 3 bases and J 0 bases, with 15 bases left between them. The CDR3 is 17 residues long. Germline V gives CDR1 KGHSH, CDR2 LQKENI. The DNA for the CDR3 is TGTGCCAGCTCACCCCTTTTCGACTCTAGCTCCTACAATGAGCAGTTCTTC. Its translation: CASSPLFDSSSYNEQFF.

The chain is built from TRBV27 and TRBJ1-6; D not resolved. Germline V gene data show CDR1 as MNHEY and CDR2 as SMNVEV (reference sequence). This CDR3 comprises 17 residues. Deletions cut 1 base from V and 6 bases from J, with 16 bases between. The CDR3 region has the DNA TGTGCCAGCAGTTTATACGATCCCTCCCGGCTTAATTCACCCCTCCACTTT. It codes for CASSLYDPSRLNSPLHF.

The rearrangement uses TRBV7-9 and TRBJ2-5, with TRBD1 matching over 9 bases. CDR1 SEHNR and CDR2 FQNEAQ come from the germline V gene (reference sequence). J lost 1 base, V lost 5 bases, and 14 bases had no gene match. The CDR3 covers 18 residues. CDR3 loop: CASSRGTGMRVIQETQYF. DNA for the CDR3: TGTGCCAGCAGCAGAGGGACAGGGATGAGGGTCATCCAAGAGACCCAGTACTTC.

The V and J genes are TRBV3-1 and TRBJ1-4; D is unresolved. Germline V lookup: CDR1 LGHDT, CDR2 YNNKEL (reference sequence). Deletions cut 0 bases from V and 0 bases from J, with 11 bases between. This CDR3 region has 17 residues. CDR3 amino acids: CASSQDLGGTTNEKLFF. DNA for the CDR3: TGTGCCAGCAGCCAAGATCTCGGAGGGACAACTAATGAAAAACTGTTTTTT.